This T cell receptor beta chain is drawn from a study of blood T cell repertoires in COVID-19. Produced via immunoSEQ multiplex PCR; TCRdb's table is partial and in-frame only. The sample lists roughly 400,000 clones, nearly 90% occurring once. The specimen sequenced was PBMCs or T cells enriched from blood (not recorded which). The clonotype comes from a woman aged 18 to 35 who had been exposed to COVID-19.

The CDR3 DNA is TGTGCCAGCAGCTTAGGACTGGACAGGGTGCACGAGCAGTACTTC. Residues: CASSLGLDRVHEQYF. The J gene is TRBJ2-7, the V gene TRBV7-9; TRBD1 aligns across 8 bases. Germline assignment: CDR1 SEHNR and CDR2 FQNEAQ (reference sequence). This CDR3 region has 15 residues. V trimming: 1 base; J trimming: 5 bases; junction bases outside the gene matches: 7.